This T cell receptor (beta chain) was recorded in a study of blood T cell repertoires in COVID-19 (dated by TCRdb to 2018 to 2021). Broadly, across the study: Samples from collaborators originated in the United States, Italy and Spain and spanned both the acute and convalescent phases of COVID-19. The material from the prospective study consisted of cDNA or gDNA derived from T cells, B-cell-depleted T cells, or PBMCs. Deeply sampled blood TCRbeta repertoires from subjects exposed to, actively infected with, or recovered from COVID-19 were included in the dataset. The repertoires were made available in a free public database intended to serve as a resource for research on the immune response to SARS-CoV-2. Samples came from the ongoing ImmuneRACE study (first 160 participants) plus 1,254 subjects from 6 global collaborators. Sample metadata almost always included a de-identified subject ID, COVID-19 status, age in years and sex. Where HLA class I and class II types were available, the types were taken from metadata supplied by the sample provider, not from assay-based typing.

Collaborating institutions collected whole blood in K2EDTA tubes following their own protocols. For TCRbeta analysis, collaborators shipped samples in one of three forms: frozen whole blood, isolated PBMCs, or DNA extracted from either of those sample types. The V and J ends are trimmed by 4 bases and 2 bases, leaving 12 bases between them. Reading from cysteine to phenylalanine, the CDR3 counts 15 amino acids. Left in the record is the CDR3 DNA by itself, 45 bases read in frame from the first base. The germline V gene encodes CDR1 SGHVS and CDR2 FQNEAQ. Overall results and qualifications from the work: Clinical and demographic metadata were provided uncurated, with the amount varying by source and participant.

TCRbeta CDR3 regions were amplified from genomic DNA using the immunoSEQ Assay, a bias-controlled multiplex PCR. The original pipeline was this. The number of nucleated cells in each sample was estimated by amplification of reference gene primers within the assay. To quantify the absolute abundance of each unique TCRbeta CDR3 rearrangement, sequence reads were collapsed and filtered. For each sample, productive Simpson clonality was calculated by taking the square root of Simpson's diversity index across productive rearrangements. Entries here come from immuneACCESS through TCRdb and include only in-frame sequences with V and J called. Some clones fail to appear in such tables; in the studies checked, an unresolved V gene covers under half of the shortfall, and the cause of the remainder is unknown. The DNA gave D and trimming, while V, J and clone size come from that table. The sample table records about 110,000 clones; 80% to 85% of these occur just once. Around 4.4% of the sample goes to the ten largest clones.

On this clone itself: The antigen this receptor binds is unknown. Base qualities are not provided; no much larger clone lies one nucleotide away.

The clonotype originates from a human donor in a cohort sampled during active COVID-19. Sequenced input: peripheral blood. This chain is built from TRBV7-8 and TRBJ1-5, and TRBD1 may be the D gene, going by 5 matching bases. The CDR3 has the sequence CASSSRWGGNQPQHF. The sequenced DNA is TGTGCCAGCAGCTCGAGGTGGGGCGGCAATCAGCCCCAGCATTTT.